This T cell receptor beta chain emerged from a study of blood T cell repertoires in COVID-19. Study at large: Donors in the United States, Italy and Spain gave samples during acute or convalescent COVID-19.

The repertoire was sequenced with immunoSEQ multiplex PCR; TCRdb's copy has only in-frame clones and lacks some. The table lists under 150,000 clones, roughly 84% of them singletons. A COVID-19 case was met by exposed participants within 2 weeks before study entry. The TCR sequence derives from a woman in her forties or fifties who had been exposed to COVID-19. Specimen: PBMCs or T cells enriched from blood (not recorded which).

CDR3 nucleotide sequence: TGTGCCAGCAGCCCCAGGACAGGGGGTGACGGTGAACGGTTCTTC. Amino acids: CASSPRTGGDGERFF. The chain couples TRBV21-1 to TRBJ2-1; the table gives TRBD1 as D, unverified against the DNA. TRBV21-1 is flagged as a pseudogene. CDR3 size: 15 residues.